The next 29 T cell receptor beta chains were all read from a single sample in a study of blood T cell repertoires in COVID-19 (dated by TCRdb to the early 2020s). Receptor libraries were prepared by the immunoSEQ multiplex PCR assay. TCRdb re-hosts the immuneACCESS table, in-frame sequences only. Its copies lack some clones; in the studies checked, an unresolved V gene accounts for under half of them, and the cause for the rest is not known. The sample profile shows 250,000 to 400,000 clones; roughly nine tenths of them were found once. The ten largest clones add up to roughly 2.6% of the sample. Material: PBMCs or T cells enriched from blood (not recorded which). The origin of the receptors is a man in his sixties who had recovered from COVID-19.

This chain uses TRBV5-6 with TRBJ1-2; 7 nucleotides align to TRBD1. V was pared by 2 bases and J by 4 bases, with 8 bases of the junction left unmatched. This CDR3 has 15 residues. Germline CDR1 is SGHDT and CDR2 is YYEEEE. The CDR3 region has the DNA TGTGCCAGCAGCTTTAGGGACAGATTATTCTATGGCTACACCTTC. Translated, it gives CASSFRDRLFYGYTF.

The CDR3 nucleotides are TGTGCCAGCCTTCCTACGGGACAGAGCAATTACGAGCAGTACTTC. Translation: CASLPTGQSNYEQYF. This chain joins TRBV27 and TRBJ2-7, with 7 bases that match TRBD1. CDR1 MNHEY and CDR2 SMNVEV come from the germline V gene (reference sequence). The CDR3 consists of 15 residues. The junction had 14 bases not matched to a gene; V was cut back by 8 bases and J by 4 bases.

The chain combines TRBV7-3 with TRBJ2-7, with 7 bases lining up with TRBD2. V lost 3 bases to trimming and J lost 2 bases; unmatched junction nucleotides: 10. Germline V gives CDR1 SGHTA, CDR2 FQGTGA. The CDR3 is 16 residues long. CDR3 nucleotides: TGTGCCAGCAGCTTTACCGCGGGAGTGGTTCCCTACGAGCAGTACTTC. Protein sequence: CASSFTAGVVPYEQYF.

The genes are TRBV7-9 and TRBJ1-6; D is undetermined. CDR1 and CDR2 from the germline V gene are SEHNR and FQNEAQ (reference sequence). This CDR3 spans 14 amino acids. With 2 bases removed from V and 6 bases from J, the gap between germline ends came to 8 bases. The CDR3 loop is CASSLSTGNSPLHF. CDR3 in DNA: TGTGCCAGCAGCTTAAGTACGGGTAATTCACCCCTCCACTTT.

The rearrangement links TRBV11-2 to TRBJ2-5; the D is unclear. Germline CDR1 reads SGHAT; CDR2 reads FQNNGV. V was pared by 1 base and J by 5 bases, with 11 bases between. This CDR3 is 14 amino acids long. DNA of the CDR3: TGTGCCAGCAGCTTAGCGGCGTCGGGTGAGACCCAGTACTTC. Translation: CASSLAASGETQYF.

This rearrangement joins TRBV9 to TRBJ2-3, with D maybe TRBD1 (6 bases). There are 17 residues in the CDR3. Between the trimmed V and J ends, which lost 0 bases and 2 bases, there was a span of 16 bases. Germline lookup yields CDR1 SGDLS and CDR2 YYNGEE. The CDR3 protein is CASSVAGTQGFTDTQYF. For the CDR3, the DNA is TGTGCCAGCAGCGTAGCCGGGACCCAGGGGTTCACAGATACGCAGTATTTT.

This clone was counted only a few times. J is TRBJ1-5 and V is TRBV6-2 or TRBV6-3; 10 bases are a match to TRBD1. From germline, CDR1 is MNHEY and CDR2 SVGEGT. Germline trimming cut 6 bases from V and 0 bases from J; bases unmatched to any gene: 11. The length of the CDR3 is 18 residues. CDR3 bases: TGTGCCAGCAGCCCTACCGGGACAGGGGATTATAGCAATCAGCCCCAGCATTTT. Residues: CASSPTGTGDYSNQPQHF.

The chain has TRBV7-2 and TRBJ2-7; 9 nucleotides line up with TRBD2. Germline V gene sequence: CDR1 SGHTA, CDR2 FQGNSA. V lost 3 bases, J lost 3 bases, and 6 bases stayed unmatched. The CDR3 is made up of 15 amino acids. This CDR3 reads CASSLSLAGYYEQYF. Written as DNA, the CDR3 is TGTGCCAGCAGCTTGAGCCTAGCGGGGTACTACGAGCAGTACTTC.

There are a few counts of this clone. The rearrangement links TRBV6-5 to TRBJ1-2, with 11 bases aligning to TRBD1. The germline V gene has CDR1 MNHEY and CDR2 SVGAGI. The CDR3 contains 15 residues. The V gene end was trimmed by 8 bases and the J gene end by 3 bases; junction bases not matched to a gene: 8. The CDR3 here is CASGGQGVTYYGYTF. The CDR3 region has the DNA TGTGCCAGCGGGGGACAGGGGGTAACTTACTATGGCTACACCTTC.

This chain uses TRBV5-5 with TRBJ1-1, with D uncertain. Germline assignment: CDR1 SGHKS and CDR2 YYEKEE (reference sequence). The CDR3 length is 15 residues. Trimming pared 0 bases from V and 1 base from J, leaving 10 bases between. This chain's CDR3 is CASSLGPRENTEAFF. The CDR3 DNA reads TGTGCCAGCAGCTTGGGCCCCCGGGAGAACACTGAAGCTTTCTTT.

The V call is TRBV21-1, the J call TRBJ2-7; the D call TRBD1 from the table was never checked on the DNA. TRBV21-1 is noted as a pseudogene. The CDR3 is made up of 16 amino acids. The CDR3 loop is CASSKGPGQKNYEQYF. In DNA form, the CDR3 reads TGTGCCAGCAGCAAAGGGCCGGGACAGAAAAACTACGAGCAGTACTTC.

The gene calls are TRBV5-4 and TRBJ1-1; tentative D call: TRBD1 (6 bases). The V end was cut by 4 bases, the J end by 0 bases, with 19 bases between. The CDR3 is 17 amino acids. Germline V gene data show CDR1 as SGHNT and CDR2 as YYREEE (reference sequence). The DNA for the CDR3 is TGTGCCAGCAGCCCCAAGACAGGAGCTCGCATGAACACTGAAGCTTTCTTT. This gives the protein CASSPKTGARMNTEAFF.

V gene TRBV5-1 combines with J gene TRBJ1-2; a weak D match, TRBD1 (5 bases). Germline CDR1 and CDR2: SGHRS and YFSETQ. Trimming took off 3 bases at V and 4 bases at J, with 7 bases between the two ends. CDR3 length equals 12 residues. The CDR3 DNA follows: TGCGCCAGCAGCTACGACAGCTATGGCTACACCTTC. It specifies CASSYDSYGYTF.

The chain employs TRBV7-3 and TRBJ2-2; 9 bases align to TRBD2. The ends lost 5 bases at V and 6 bases at J; junction bases unmatched: 10. The CDR3 extends over 16 amino acids. The V gene's germline CDR1 is SGHTA and CDR2 FQGTGA. CDR3 protein: CASSPFGGRVSGELFF. The CDR3 bases are TGTGCCAGCAGCCCATTTGGCGGGAGGGTGTCCGGGGAGCTGTTTTTT.

The J gene is TRBJ1-2, the V gene TRBV7-9, with 11 bases fitting TRBD1. The CDR3 sequence is 16 residues long. Germline assignment: CDR1 SEHNR and CDR2 FQNEAQ (reference sequence). With 2 bases clipped from V and 3 bases from J, the junction kept 5 bases outside the gene matches. CDR3 nucleotide sequence: TGTGCCAGCAGCTTAAAGGGACAGGGGGGACACTATGGCTACACCTTC. Its protein is CASSLKGQGGHYGYTF.

This sequence joins TRBV7-2 and TRBJ1-1, with 7 bases identical to TRBD1. The CDR3 runs to 16 residues. With 1 base clipped from V and 5 bases from J, the junction kept 10 bases outside the gene matches. Germline CDR1 is SGHTA and CDR2 is FQGNSA. CDR3 sequence: CASSLGSQGGLTEAFF. The CDR3 nucleotides are TGTGCCAGCAGCTTAGGTAGCCAGGGGGGTTTGACTGAAGCTTTCTTT.

The rearrangement uses TRBV4-1 and TRBJ2-2, with D unclear. The CDR3 loop spans 14 amino acids. Germline V gene lookup returns CDR1 MGHRA and CDR2 YSYEKL. The V end was cut by 2 bases, the J end by 3 bases, with 7 bases between. The CDR3 DNA reads TGCGCCAGCAGCCAACTCCCCCACACCGGGGAGCTGTTTTTT. Its protein is CASSQLPHTGELFF.

The chain carries TRBV5-1 and TRBJ1-2; 8 bases agree with TRBD1. CDR1 is SGHRS and CDR2 is YFSETQ in the germline V gene. The ends lost 4 bases at V and 0 bases at J; junction bases unmatched: 8. The length of the CDR3 is 16 residues. As DNA, the CDR3 is TGCGCCAGCAGCCGACAGGGGTCGGTGGCTAACTATGGCTACACCTTC. Translating gives CASSRQGSVANYGYTF.

The count of this clone is one. The chain carries TRBV14 and TRBJ1-1; TRBD1 matches 7 bases. The CDR3 totals 15 residues. V trimming: 2 bases; J trimming: 3 bases; junction bases outside the gene matches: 6. Germline loops: CDR1 SGHDN, CDR2 FVKESK. The DNA for the CDR3 is TGTGCCAGCAGCCAAACAGGGGTTAGGGACACTGAAGCTTTCTTT. Protein sequence: CASSQTGVRDTEAFF.

The chain carries TRBV2 and TRBJ1-3; D is uncertain. CDR3 length: 14 amino acids. Germline V gene data show CDR1 as SNHLY and CDR2 as FYNNEI. V was clipped by 5 bases and J by 0 bases, with 8 bases between them. CDR3 loop: CASSSGISGNTIYF. The DNA of the CDR3 is TGTGCCAGCAGTTCCGGGATCTCTGGAAACACCATATATTTT.

The rearrangement joins TRBV10-3 to TRBJ2-2; 9 nucleotides align to TRBD1. J was trimmed by 4 bases and V by 8 bases; bases with no gene match: 8. The CDR3 extends over 15 amino acids. In germline, CDR1 is ENHRY, CDR2 SYGVKD. This CDR3 is CAIFTGTGSTGELFF. CDR3 DNA sequence: TGTGCCATCTTTACCGGGACAGGGAGCACCGGGGAGCTGTTTTTT.

The V and J genes are TRBV6-6 and TRBJ1-1; 8 bases map to TRBD1. This CDR3 comprises 16 residues. With 2 bases clipped from V and 2 bases from J, the junction kept 7 bases outside the gene matches. Looked up from germline, CDR1 is MNHNY and CDR2 is SVGAGI (reference sequence). The DNA for the CDR3 is TGTGCCAGCAGTTACCCATCAGGACAGGGCAACACTGAAGCTTTCTTT. It yields the protein CASSYPSGQGNTEAFF.

The CDR3 nucleotides read TGTGCCAGCAGCTCGCCGGGACAGGGGTACGAGCAGTACTTC. It is translated as CASSSPGQGYEQYF. This chain links TRBV7-9 with TRBJ2-7; 10 bases match TRBD1. Germline CDR1 is SEHNR and CDR2 is FQNEAQ (reference sequence). The V and J ends lost 4 bases and 4 bases, in that order; junction bases with no gene match: 4. The CDR3 contains 14 residues.

The chain is built from TRBV3-1 (or the pseudogene TRBV3-2) and TRBJ2-7, with 10 bases matching TRBD1. Per germline, CDR1 LGHDT and CDR2 YNNKEL (reference sequence). V lost 5 bases to trimming and J lost 5 bases; unmatched junction nucleotides: 3. The CDR3 is 13 residues long. For the CDR3, the DNA is TGTGCCAGCAGCTGGACAGGGGGGGACGAGCAGTACTTC. Protein sequence: CASSWTGGDEQYF.

This chain joins TRBV30 and TRBJ2-7; 7 bases match TRBD1. The CDR3 runs to 13 residues. J gave up 5 bases and V 3 bases, and 7 bases lay outside the gene matches. Germline CDR1 and CDR2: GTSNPN and SVGIG (reference sequence). CDR3 sequence (DNA): TGTGCCTGGAGGGAGAGGGGGCCCAACGAGCAGTACTTC. Translating gives CAWRERGPNEQYF.

J is TRBJ2-1 and V is TRBV7-2, with 9 bases matching TRBD2. CDR3 length: 19 residues. CDR1 and CDR2 (germline): SGHTA, FQGNSA. V lost 4 bases and J lost 4; bases outside the gene matches: 17. The CDR3 nucleotides read TGTGCCAGCAGCTCCCAGGGTGCTAGCGGGACCCCATATTACAATGAGCAGTTCTTC. Its translation: CASSSQGASGTPYYNEQFF.

This chain uses TRBV7-9 with TRBJ2-7; TRBD1 is a possible D gene (5 bases). V lost 7 bases and J 4 bases, leaving 29 bases between the germline ends. The CDR3 contains 18 residues. Germline V gives CDR1 SEHNR, CDR2 FQNEAQ (reference sequence). The CDR3 here is CASTSYSLAGDSPYEQYF. DNA for the CDR3: TGTGCCAGCACTTCCTATTCCTTAGCTGGCGACAGCCCATACGAGCAGTACTTC.

The CDR3 loop is CASSSIAAYEQYF. The CDR3 DNA reads TGTGCCAGCAGCTCTATAGCGGCCTACGAGCAGTACTTC. The chain couples TRBV7-2 to TRBJ2-7; possibly TRBD2 for D (6 bases). The V gene's germline CDR1 is SGHTA and CDR2 FQGNSA. V was cut by 4 bases and J by 2 bases, with 9 bases left in between. The CDR3 extends over 13 amino acids.

This chain joins TRBV7-8 and TRBJ1-2, with TRBD1 identical over 9 bases. Germline assignment: CDR1 SGHVS and CDR2 FQNEAQ. Losses at the gene ends were 1 base for V and 4 bases for J; bases not matched to a gene: 10. This CDR3 has 17 residues. CDR3 coding DNA: TGTGCCAGCAGCTTAGTGTCCGGGACAGGGAGCGGCTATGGCTACACCTTC. Amino acid sequence: CASSLVSGTGSGYGYTF. Drawing the rest from reference TRBV7-8 and TRBJ1-2, the complete variable domain is GAGVSQSPRYKVAKRGQDVALRCDPISGHVSLFWYQQALGQGPEFLTYFQNEAQLDKSGLPSDRFFAERPEGSVSTLKIQRTQQEDSAVYLCASSLVSGTGSGYGYTFGSGTRLTVV.